The rows below give T cell receptor beta chains drawn from one sample of a study of blood T cells in healthy people across ages. TCRdb itself ran the 5' RACE reads through MiXCR, one entry per CDR3 protein. This table holds about 1.8 million distinct CDR3 sequences, less than 50% found once. The sample taken for sequencing was blood. The receptors originated from a woman aged 40-49 years in good health. The CDR3 runs from the conserved cysteine through the conserved F or W. The D gene is left open where the match is weak. Only part of the rows carry a size: once, few, many, or a class if the clone is expanded.

TRBV29-1	13	TRBD2	TRBJ2-5	many	CSVLASGGETQYF	TGCAGCGTTTTGGCTAGCGGGGGAGAGACCCAGTACTTC
TRBV9	15	-	TRBJ2-3	-	CASSVREQGTDTQYF	TGTGCCAGCAGCGTGAGGGAACAGGGCACAGATACGCAGTATTTT
TRBV29-1	16	TRBD2	TRBJ2-5	-	CSVGPGTSGGQETQYF	TGCAGCGTTGGTCCGGGGACTAGCGGGGGCCAAGAGACCCAGTACTTC
TRBV28	17	-	TRBJ1-6	-	CASSLIRWGSDNSPLHF	TGTGCCAGCAGTTTGATAAGATGGGGGTCCGATAATTCACCCCTCCACTTT
TRBV9	13	-	TRBJ1-2	-	CASGGETFYGYTF	TGTGCCAGCGGAGGGGAGACTTTTTATGGCTACACCTTC
TRBV7-9	15	-	TRBJ2-7	-	CASSLILGRAYEQYF	TGTGCCAGCAGCTTAATACTTGGCAGGGCCTACGAGCAGTACTTC
TRBV12-3/TRBV12-4	17	TRBD2	TRBJ2-1	-	CASSPWVSGGATKAWFF	TGTGCCAGCAGCCCCTGGGTCAGCGGGGGGGCCACAAAAGCATGGTTCTTC
TRBV4-3	18	TRBD1	TRBJ1-6	-	CAGSQAGGTGGLNSPLHF	TGCGCCGGCAGCCAGGCCGGAGGGACAGGCGGTTTGAATTCACCCCTCCACTTT
TRBV7-9	17	-	TRBJ2-1	-	CASRPFYGAGSYNEQFF	TGTGCCAGCAGGCCATTTTATGGAGCAGGCTCCTACAATGAGCAGTTCTTC
TRBV6-1	16	-	TRBJ2-3	-	CASSGRDLYSTDTQYF	TGTGCCAGCAGTGGAAGGGATCTTTATAGCACAGATACGCAGTATTTT
TRBV7-2	13	-	TRBJ2-1	-	CASSSRPYDEQFF	TGTGCCAGCAGCTCAAGACCCTACGATGAGCAGTTCTTC
TRBV28	15	TRBD1	TRBJ1-2	-	CASSLAPQGAGGYTF	TGTGCCAGCAGTTTAGCCCCACAGGGGGCGGGTGGCTACACCTTC
TRBV29-1	10	-	TRBJ2-2	-	CSVISGELFF	TGCAGCGTTATATCCGGGGAGCTGTTTTTT
TRBV7-2	18	TRBD1	TRBJ2-6	-	CASSTETGGLAGANVLTF	TGTGCCAGCAGCACGGAGACAGGGGGTCTAGCTGGGGCCAACGTCCTGACTTTC
TRBV7-8	14	TRBD1	TRBJ1-2	few	CASLNPGQPYGYTF	TGTGCCAGCCTCAACCCGGGACAGCCGTATGGCTACACCTTC
TRBV20-1	14	-	TRBJ2-3	-	CSARIPGGTDTQYF	TGCAGTGCTAGAATCCCTGGGGGAACAGATACGCAGTATTTT
TRBV20-1	12	TRBD1	TRBJ2-3	-	CSAALGGDTRYF	TGCAGTGCCGCCCTAGGGGGCGATACGCGGTATTTT
TRBV25-1	14	TRBD2	TRBJ2-1	-	CASRSTSAPDEQFF	TGTGCCAGCAGATCGACTAGCGCCCCCGATGAGCAGTTCTTC
TRBV7-2	14	-	TRBJ2-5	-	CASSLEWYQETQYF	TGTGCCAGCAGCTTAGAGTGGTACCAAGAGACCCAGTACTTC
TRBV7-2	14	-	TRBJ2-7	-	CASSATTSYNEQYF	TGTGCCAGCAGCGCGACTACCTCCTACAATGAGCAGTACTTC
TRBV14	14	-	TRBJ2-1	-	CASSHWGARNEQFF	TGTGCCAGCAGCCATTGGGGGGCACGTAATGAGCAGTTCTTC
TRBV11-2	11	-	TRBJ2-5	-	CASRKRETQYF	TGTGCCAGCAGAAAACGGGAGACCCAGTACTTC